This T cell receptor (beta chain) was identified in a study of a mutant IDH1 vaccine in newly diagnosed glioma (dated by TCRdb to the early 2020s). In terms of the full investigation: Patients were given eight vaccinations, in weeks 1, 3, 5, 7, 11, 15, 19 and 23, which matched visits V03 through V10. Vaccination started 4-6 weeks after radiotherapy alone, or was given together with temozolomide cycles in the groups whose treatment included chemotherapy. Of the approximately 33 treated patients, approximately 62% were male and approximately 38% were female, and the mean age was 40.4 years. Prior to enrollment, patients had been given standard therapy consisting of radiotherapy alone, temozolomide alone, or radiochemotherapy with temozolomide, with the combination given to most patients. Peripheral blood samples were drawn at six visits, namely V03 (baseline), V05, V07, V10, V12 and V13. Longitudinal TCRB deep sequencing was done for 25 treated patients, wherever samples were available for exploratory analyses. Paper-wide results and their limitations: The authors noted that analyses of patient blood samples could not be reproduced because of sample limitations. No apparent relationship was observed between pseudoprogression and alterations in the top peripheral T cell clonotypes detected by TCRB sequencing. Immune responses induced by the vaccine were seen in roughly 95% of patients across multiple MHC alleles. PBMC samples for TCRB deep sequencing were selected based on availability.

The library was made by the immunoSEQ multiplex PCR assay. Rearranged TCR beta chain sequences were amplified using the hsTCRB Kit according to the manufacturer's protocol. Sequencing of TCRB libraries was carried out on an Illumina MiSeq. The published analysis was carried out like this. The kit vendor's proprietary platform handled demultiplexing, trimming and gene mapping. Sourced from immuneACCESS, this table was stored by TCRdb with only in-frame sequences that have V and J called. A share of the clones is absent; for the studies checked, an unresolved V gene accounts for under half, and the remainder has no known explanation. V and J calls and clone size are those listed in that table; D and trimming were worked out from the DNA. A total of 60,000 or so clones appear in this sample, around 91% of them only once. The ten largest make up around 1.9% of the sample. On this clone: The antigen this receptor binds is unknown. No base quality information exists; no much larger clone differs at one position.

The trim is 3 bases for V and 6 bases for J, with a gap of 15 bases between the germline ends. The CDR3 runs 16 amino acids, cysteine and phenylalanine included. CDR3 DNA only is kept here, 48 bases in frame from base 1. The germline V gene gives CDR1 as MDHEN and CDR2 as SYDVKM. The sample's time point label, in plain terms: week 11, during vaccination. Each vaccine dose was 300 ug of a 20-mer mutant IDH1 peptide in Montanide, given subcutaneously with topical imiquimod. Donors had newly diagnosed WHO grade 3 or 4 IDH1-mutant astrocytomas with loss of nuclear ATRX. The samples were drawn from NOA16, a multicentre, single-arm, open-label phase I trial in Germany that tested a mutant IDH1 peptide vaccine in humans for the first time. Genomic DNA for TCRB sequencing was isolated from EDTA blood with the DNeasy Blood and Tissue Kit.

The TCR was taken from a man between 40 and 49 years old with glioma. The V and J segments used are TRBV28 and TRBJ1-6, with no D gene named confidently. The sequencing used PBMCs, collected from a glioma patient whose treatment included an IDH1 peptide vaccine. The base sequence is TGTGCCAGCAGTTTGGATCCCGGGCTCACTAATTCACCCCTCCACTTT. It encodes CASSLDPGLTNSPLHF.